This T cell receptor beta chain was captured by sequencing in a study of CD8+ T cells in alopecia areata. Findings of the study overall: In patients, TCRs were shared less clearly than in mice, and HLA may possibly be involved.

Concerning this clone: Its antigen is unidentified.

Germline CDR1 is KGHSH and CDR2 is LQKENI. V shed 3 bases and J shed 5 bases, with 13 bases lying between them. This CDR3 region has 14 residues. In each case, RNA was isolated and then reverse transcribed into cDNA as the sequencing template. Sequencing used immunoSEQ multiplex PCR; TCRdb keeps in-frame clones, though not all of them. The sample lists some 51,000 clones; 95% to 97% were seen once. The origin of this receptor is a human donor with alopecia areata. The V and J genes are TRBV18 and TRBJ2-5, with a tentative D call TRBD2 (6 bases). This sample comprised CD8+ T cells sorted from blood, obtained at week 0. The CDR3, as DNA: TGTGCCAGCTCACCCCCCGCGGGGATGGAGACCCAGTACTTC. Translation gives CASSPPAGMETQYF.